Below, one T cell receptor (beta chain) is given with its context. The antigen is undetermined. Healthy people donating bone marrow made up the donors. The CDR3 is 14 amino acids. V lost 2 bases and J 4 bases, leaving 12 bases between the germline ends. Germline loops: CDR1 MNHNY, CDR2 SVGAGI (reference sequence). The data derive from a study of cytomegalovirus exposure and HLA in healthy donors. Study overall: Of several hundred genotyped donors, roughly 80% clustered with self-reported Caucasian donors.

Overall study results and limits: With further analysis later on, most CMV-associated TCR beta chains appeared HLA-restricted.

PCR amplification relied on 60 Vbeta primers (plus 13 Jbeta primers). Per the original methods: Later analysis identified approximately 88 million unique TCR beta chains, approximately 11 million shared. Data came from immunoSEQ multiplex PCR; TCRdb stores just in-frame clones and leaves some out. From that table come the V and J calls and clone size; the DNA was used to work out D and trimming. The sample lists roughly 130,000 clones, over 75% occurring once. V and J are TRBV6-6 and TRBJ2-7; no reliable D call. The source is a man aged 30 to 45 in good health and CMV-seronegative. Sequenced: PBMCs. In DNA form, the CDR3 reads TGTGCCAGCAGTTACGAGACTGCGGCATACGAGCAGTACTTC. Translated: CASSYETAAYEQYF.